The 13 T cell receptor beta chains presented below share a single source sample, sequenced in a study of cytomegalovirus exposure and HLA in healthy donors. Both 60 Vbeta primers and 13 Jbeta primers went into the PCR. The data were produced by immunoSEQ multiplex PCR, yet TCRdb's version contains in-frame clones alone and is incomplete. Altogether fewer than 150,000 clones are present, roughly 80% being singletons, with the ten largest covering over 6.5%. Sequencing was performed on PBMCs. Receptor source: a man between 35 and 55 years old in good health and CMV-seropositive.

A few counts support this clone. This chain uses TRBV7-2 with TRBJ2-2; 9 bases map to TRBD1. Trimming at V came to 5 bases and at J to 4 bases, leaving 8 bases not matched to a gene. The CDR3 sequence is 16 residues long. Per the germline V gene, CDR1 is SGHTA and CDR2 is FQGNSA. CDR3 sequence (DNA): TGTGCCAGCAGCCGTTCCCGGGACAGGGCCACCGGGGAGCTGTTTTTT. This gives the protein CASSRSRDRATGELFF.

V is TRBV4-2 and J is TRBJ2-7, with D maybe TRBD1 (5 bases). CDR3 length: 15 residues. The V gene's germline CDR1 is LGHNA and CDR2 YNFKEQ. Between the trimmed V and J ends, which lost 2 bases and 0 bases, there was a span of 11 bases. The CDR3 DNA sequence: TGTGCCAGCAGCCAAACAGGAACAAGCTCCTACGAGCAGTACTTC. It specifies CASSQTGTSSYEQYF.

The chain carries TRBV2 and TRBJ2-7, with TRBD2 as a possible D gene (6 bases). CDR3 length equals 14 residues. Trimming removed 11 bases at V and 2 bases at J, with 19 bases between. Germline-derived CDR1 and CDR2 are SNHLY and FYNNEI. The CDR3 sequence: CAARRGRLTYEQYF. The CDR3 DNA reads TGTGCCGCCCGCCGGGGGAGACTAACCTACGAGCAGTACTTC.

The J gene is TRBJ2-1, the V gene TRBV5-4; D may be TRBD2 (6 bases). From germline, CDR1 is SGHNT and CDR2 YYREEE (reference sequence). Trimming shortened V by 1 base and J by 7 bases, and 12 bases separated the two germline ends. CDR3 length equals 14 residues. The CDR3 sequence is CASSLRGYWNEQFF. CDR3 nucleotides: TGTGCCAGCAGCTTGCGGGGGTATTGGAATGAGCAGTTCTTC.

The chain is built from TRBV5-4 and TRBJ2-1; TRBD2 matches 7 bases. Per the germline V gene, CDR1 is SGHNT and CDR2 is YYREEE (reference sequence). There are 16 residues in the CDR3. With V trimmed by 3 bases and J by 3 bases, 9 bases remained unmatched. The DNA for the CDR3 is TGTGCCAGCAGCTCCGGTCTAGCGGAGAACTACAATGAGCAGTTCTTC. Translated, it gives CASSSGLAENYNEQFF.

The rearrangement links TRBV6-5 to TRBJ2-2, with D possibly being TRBD1 (7 bases). Trimming stripped 5 bases from V and 8 bases from J, with 15 bases between. Germline V gene lookup returns CDR1 MNHEY and CDR2 SVGAGI. The CDR3 is made up of 14 amino acids. CDR3 loop: CASSETGRDGELFF. Written as DNA, the CDR3 is TGTGCCAGCAGTGAGACAGGGCGGGATGGGGAGCTGTTTTTT.

The V call is TRBV5-1, the J call TRBJ2-7; 7 positions match TRBD1. There are 14 residues in the CDR3. Losses at the gene ends were 5 bases for V and 5 bases for J; bases not matched to a gene: 10. Germline V CDR1 and CDR2: SGHRS, YFSETQ. CDR3 nucleotides: TGCGCCAGCAGGGAGGACAGGACCCTAAACGAGCAGTACTTC. The encoded protein is CASREDRTLNEQYF.

This clone has just one count. This rearrangement joins TRBV20-1 to TRBJ2-7; D unclear. CDR3 length: 11 residues. Trimming took 3 bases from V and 7 from J, leaving 10 bases between them. Per germline, CDR1 DFQATT and CDR2 SNEGSKA (reference sequence). The CDR3 sequence is CSASTGWEQYF. The CDR3 DNA sequence: TGCAGTGCTAGCACCGGGTGGGAGCAGTACTTC.

The chain joins TRBV7-6 to TRBJ1-1; D call uncertain. Deletions cut 6 bases from V and 1 base from J, with 9 bases between. The germline V gene encodes CDR1 SGHVS and CDR2 FNYEAQ. The CDR3 has 13 amino acids. The CDR3 reads CASRRTWNTEAFF. For the CDR3, the DNA is TGTGCCAGCAGACGAACATGGAACACTGAAGCTTTCTTT. Looking up the rest from reference TRBV7-6 and TRBJ1-1 gives the full variable domain: GAGVSQSPRYKVTKRGQDVALRCDPISGHVSLYWYRQALGQGPEFLTYFNYEAQQDKSGLPNDRFSAERPEGSISTLTIQRTEQRDSAMYRCASRRTWNTEAFFGQGTRLTVV.

This clone was observed once. This rearrangement joins TRBV25-1 to TRBJ1-5; 9 bases agree with TRBD1. The CDR3 consists of 14 residues. Germline values: CDR1 MGHDK, CDR2 SYGVNS. J lost 2 bases, V lost 7 bases, and 3 bases had no gene match. CDR3 sequence reads: CASKGQGGNQPQHF. The CDR3, as DNA: TGTGCCAGCAAGGGACAGGGAGGCAATCAGCCCCAGCATTTT.

The chain combines TRBV5-6 with TRBJ1-1; no firm D call. Germline V lookup: CDR1 SGHDT, CDR2 YYEEEE. The CDR3 length is 16 residues. Trimming shortened V by 4 bases and J by 9 bases, and 25 bases separated the two germline ends. In nucleotides, the CDR3 is TGTGCCAGCAGCCACCTAGGGAGGACGGACCTTAGAAAAGCTTTCTTT. Its translation is CASSHLGRTDLRKAFF.

The chain joins TRBV5-4 to TRBJ2-5, with D maybe TRBD2 (6 bases). This CDR3 is 14 amino acids long. The V gene's germline CDR1 is SGHNT and CDR2 YYREEE (reference sequence). Trimming cost V 4 bases and J 5 bases, with 15 bases left between them. The CDR3 DNA reads TGTGCCAGCAGCCCCGGGAGCTTAACGGAGACCCAGTACTTC. Amino acid sequence: CASSPGSLTETQYF.

This clone has only a few counts. The chain uses TRBV7-2 and TRBJ1-1, with 10 positions matching TRBD1. V shed 4 bases and J 7 bases; nucleotides not matched to a gene: 3. The CDR3 extends over 13 amino acids. CDR1 SGHTA and CDR2 FQGNSA come from the germline V gene. CDR3 protein: CASSSDRGDEAFF. The CDR3 DNA is TGTGCCAGCAGCTCGGACAGGGGGGATGAAGCTTTCTTT.